The 21 T cell receptor beta chains in this list originate from one sample, sequenced in a study of blood T cell repertoires in COVID-19. Libraries were prepared by immunoSEQ multiplex PCR; TCRdb keeps only in-frame clonotypes and omits some of them. The data show about 270,000 clones, roughly nine tenths seen once. Sequenced: peripheral blood. These receptors all come from a man aged 35-49 years with active or convalescent COVID-19.

The CDR3 loop reads CASSLRDRVNYGYTF. The CDR3 nucleotides read TGTGCCAGCAGCTTACGGGACAGGGTGAACTATGGCTACACCTTC. V gene TRBV7-9 combines with J gene TRBJ1-2, with 9 bases fitting TRBD1. The CDR3 has 15 residues. The J segment lost 2 bases and the V segment lost 2 bases, leaving 3 bases of the junction unmatched. Germline lookup yields CDR1 SEHNR and CDR2 FQNEAQ (reference sequence).

This chain connects TRBV12-3 or TRBV12-4 to TRBJ2-1, with D possibly matching TRBD2 (6 bases). Trimming took off 8 bases at V and 4 bases at J, with 12 bases between the two ends. This CDR3 region has 13 residues. The CDR3 reads CASLTGAYNEQFF. Written as DNA, the CDR3 is TGTGCCAGCCTAACGGGAGCTTACAATGAGCAGTTCTTC.

The genes are TRBV5-4 and TRBJ2-1, with TRBD2 matching 7 bases. Germline CDR1 reads SGHNT; CDR2 reads YYREEE (reference sequence). The CDR3 has 15 amino acids. J gave up 7 bases and V 4 bases, and 11 bases lay outside the gene matches. The CDR3 DNA follows: TGTGCCAGCAGCCCCCCAGCGGGATTGGGGAATGAGCAGTTCTTC. Translated, it gives CASSPPAGLGNEQFF.

The rearrangement uses TRBV6-4 and TRBJ2-1, with 9 bases aligning to TRBD2. The length of the CDR3 is 16 residues. J was trimmed by 4 bases and V by 6 bases; bases with no gene match: 10. Per germline, CDR1 MRHNA and CDR2 SNTAGT. CDR3 nucleotide sequence: TGTGCCAGCAGCCCGCGGGAGGGATTGGGGTACAATGAGCAGTTCTTC. Translated, it gives CASSPREGLGYNEQFF.

The chain is built from TRBV9 and TRBJ2-1, with D perhaps matching TRBD1 (6 bases). The germline V gene has CDR1 SGDLS and CDR2 YYNGEE. Deletions cut 4 bases from V and 9 bases from J, with 26 bases between. The CDR3 consists of 17 residues. DNA of the CDR3: TGTGCCAGCAGCCCCCTTCAAGGGGACATAAACCAGGGTGAGCAGTTCTTC. Translated: CASSPLQGDINQGEQFF.

The chain is built from TRBV4-2 and TRBJ2-7, with no clear D. Trimming cost V 4 bases and J 3 bases, with 10 bases left between them. CDR3 length: 13 residues. The germline gives CDR1 LGHNA, CDR2 YNFKEQ. Here the CDR3 DNA reads TGTGCCAGCAGCCGTTTAGAAGACTACGAGCAGTACTTC. It encodes CASSRLEDYEQYF.

V usage is TRBV11-2 and J usage is TRBJ1-1; the D is unclear. From germline, CDR1 is SGHAT and CDR2 FQNNGV. The CDR3 runs 14 residues. Trimming took 1 base from V and 6 from J, leaving 12 bases between them. The CDR3 region is CASSLVGGMAEAFF. CDR3 sequence (DNA): TGTGCCAGCAGCTTAGTAGGAGGTATGGCTGAAGCTTTCTTT.

The chain links TRBV2 to TRBJ2-7; perhaps TRBD1 as D (5 bases). The CDR3 loop spans 11 amino acids. V shed 7 bases and J shed 6 bases, with 10 bases lying between them. Germline CDR1 is SNHLY and CDR2 is FYNNEI. The CDR3, as DNA: TGTGCCAGCAAAGGGGTTGGCGAGCAGTACTTC. It encodes CASKGVGEQYF.

This chain joins TRBV3-1 (or the pseudogene TRBV3-2) and TRBJ1-2; D ambiguous. From germline, CDR1 is LGHDT and CDR2 YNNKEL (reference sequence). V lost 1 base and J 3 bases, leaving 12 bases between the germline ends. This CDR3 region has 15 residues. The CDR3 DNA is TGTGCCAGCAGCCAAGCAGGCGGGCTAGACTATGGCTACACCTTC. Encoded protein: CASSQAGGLDYGYTF.

This chain connects TRBV19 to TRBJ1-4, with TRBD1 matching over 10 bases. The CDR3 is made up of 15 amino acids. Germline CDR1 LNHDA, CDR2 SQIVND (reference sequence). V gave up 4 bases and J gave up 7 bases; unmatched junction bases: 6. In DNA, the CDR3 is TGTGCCAGTAGTAGACAGGGGGCCCTTACTGAAAAACTGTTTTTT. It encodes CASSRQGALTEKLFF.

This chain uses TRBV23-1 with TRBJ2-1, with TRBD1 matching over 7 bases. Being an ORF, TRBV23-1 has a function that is uncertain. This CDR3 has 16 amino acids. The V segment lost 3 bases and the J segment 3 bases; nucleotides outside the gene matches: 8. For the CDR3, the DNA is TGCGCCAGCAGTCAGGGGACAGAAGTGGGCTACAATGAGCAGTTCTTC. Translation: CASSQGTEVGYNEQFF.

The genes are TRBV5-4 and TRBJ1-3; tentative D call: TRBD1 (5 bases). The CDR3 has 16 amino acids. Trimming took off 0 bases at V and 0 bases at J, with 10 bases between the two ends. Germline V gives CDR1 SGHNT, CDR2 YYREEE (reference sequence). The CDR3 sequence is CASSLGSGNSGNTIYF. CDR3 coding DNA: TGTGCCAGCAGCTTGGGTTCAGGGAACTCTGGAAACACCATATATTTT.

This clone was seen only a few times. DNA for the CDR3: TGTGCCAGCAGCCCCTACGGGGGGGTTCCTAATGAAAAACTGTTTTTT. Protein sequence: CASSPYGGVPNEKLFF. This chain links TRBV7-9 with TRBJ1-4, with D possibly being TRBD1 (5 bases). Germline CDR1 SEHNR, CDR2 FQNEAQ (reference sequence). Trimming took 5 bases from V and 3 from J, leaving 16 bases between them. The CDR3 covers 16 residues.

V and J are TRBV2 and TRBJ1-3; no definite D call. Germline V gives CDR1 SNHLY, CDR2 FYNNEI. The CDR3 runs to 14 residues. V was pared by 6 bases and J by 0 bases, with 9 bases between. The CDR3 nucleotides are TGTGCCAGCAGGGGAGGAATCTCTGGAAACACCATATATTTT. Its protein product is CASRGGISGNTIYF.

The chain employs TRBV19 and TRBJ1-3; 9 positions match TRBD1. V shed 4 bases, J shed 3 bases, and the junction held 4 bases outside the gene matches. This CDR3 region has 15 residues. Germline CDR1 reads LNHDA; CDR2 reads SQIVND (reference sequence). This chain's CDR3 is CASSTTGQGGNTIYF. The CDR3 nucleotides read TGTGCCAGTAGTACAACGGGACAGGGTGGAAACACCATATATTTT.

The chain uses TRBV27 and TRBJ2-1; D gene unclear. V lost 3 bases and J 7 bases, leaving 16 bases between the germline ends. Germline V gene sequence: CDR1 MNHEY, CDR2 SMNVEV (reference sequence). The CDR3 sequence is 15 residues long. In DNA form, the CDR3 reads TGTGCCAGCAGTTTTTATGAAAGTGGGCCTAATGAGCAGTTCTTC. This gives the protein CASSFYESGPNEQFF.

The rearrangement links TRBV28 to TRBJ1-6; 10 nucleotides agree with TRBD1. With 6 bases clipped from V and 7 bases from J, the junction kept 6 bases outside the gene matches. Germline V CDR1 and CDR2: MDHEN, SYDVKM. This CDR3 is built from 15 residues. CDR3 in DNA: TGTGCCAGCAGGGGCGGACAGGGGGTAAATTCACCCCTCCACTTT. Residues: CASRGGQGVNSPLHF. The full variable domain, completed using reference TRBV28 and TRBJ1-6, is DVKVTQSSRYLVKRTGEKVFLECVQDMDHENMFWYRQDPGLGLRLIYFSYDVKMKEKGDIPEGYSVSREKKERFSLILESASTNQTSMYLCASRGGQGVNSPLHFGNGTRLTVT.

This clone has only one observation. The chain recombines TRBV29-1 with TRBJ2-2, with D perhaps matching TRBD2 (6 bases). V gave up 7 bases and J gave up 6 bases, with 18 bases separating them. The germline V gene encodes CDR1 SQVTM and CDR2 ANQGSEA. The CDR3 is 14 residues long. The CDR3 reads CSAGVTLSSGELFF. CDR3 bases: TGCAGCGCGGGAGTGACTCTCAGCTCCGGGGAGCTGTTTTTT.

This clone was detected a few times. The chain has TRBV3-1 (or the pseudogene TRBV3-2) and TRBJ1-2, with D possibly matching TRBD1 (6 bases). This CDR3 is 14 amino acids long. The ends were cut back, 0 bases at V and 9 bases at J, with 14 bases in the middle. CDR1 and CDR2 (germline): LGHDT, YNNKEL (reference sequence). The DNA for the CDR3 is TGTGCCAGCAGCCAAGAGAATACAGGGAGTAGCTACACCTTC. It specifies CASSQENTGSSYTF.

This clone was recorded once. This chain joins TRBV6-5 and TRBJ2-2; D possibly corresponds to TRBD1 (5 bases). With 8 bases removed from V and 2 bases from J, the gap between germline ends came to 15 bases. The CDR3 length is 15 residues. CDR1 is MNHEY, CDR2 SVGAGI, per germline. In nucleotides, the CDR3 is TGTGCCAGCCTTTCGACAGCGTTTAACACCGGGGAGCTGTTTTTT. It codes for CASLSTAFNTGELFF.

V is TRBV27 and J is TRBJ2-5; 8 nucleotides align to TRBD1. The CDR3 runs to 13 residues. The trim removed 10 bases at V and 1 base at J, leaving 5 bases unmatched. In germline, CDR1 is MNHEY, CDR2 SMNVEV (reference sequence). CDR3 sequence (DNA): TGTGCCACCGCCAGGGGGCTCCAAGAGACCCAGTACTTC. It encodes CATARGLQETQYF.